What follows are 12 T cell receptor beta chains derived from one specimen sequenced in a study of blood T cell repertoires in COVID-19. TCRdb keeps only in-frame clones here, not all; method: immunoSEQ multiplex PCR. In the table there are 250,000 to 300,000 clones, about 89% of which are singletons. Sequenced material: peripheral blood. All receptors come from a woman aged 25-40 years with COVID-19, enrolled during active disease.

The rearrangement joins TRBV5-1 to TRBJ1-4, with no clear D. CDR1 is SGHRS and CDR2 is YFSETQ in the germline V gene. The CDR3 is 15 residues long. Trimming took off 0 bases at V and 7 bases at J, with 13 bases between the two ends. DNA for the CDR3: TGCGCCAGCAGCTTGGTTGTGGGCAGCCCTGAAAAACTGTTTTTT. The encoded protein is CASSLVVGSPEKLFF.

This rearrangement joins TRBV29-1 to TRBJ1-1; TRBD1 aligns across 9 bases. The V and J ends lost 6 bases and 4 bases, in that order; junction bases with no gene match: 6. Germline loops: CDR1 SQVTM, CDR2 ANQGSEA. The CDR3 has 13 residues. CDR3 residues: CSVKPGQGTEAFF. The CDR3 DNA sequence: TGCAGCGTCAAACCGGGACAGGGCACTGAAGCTTTCTTT.

This chain links TRBV3-1 (or the pseudogene TRBV3-2) with TRBJ2-7; 10 bases line up with TRBD2. Germline values: CDR1 LGHDT, CDR2 YNNKEL (reference sequence). CDR3 length: 15 residues. V was pared by 4 bases and J by 9 bases, with 12 bases of the junction left unmatched. The CDR3 region is CASSRGTSGELGQYF. CDR3 nucleotides: TGTGCCAGCAGCCGAGGTACTAGCGGGGAGCTGGGGCAGTACTTC.

Only a few counts were recorded for this clone. The gene calls are TRBV6-5 and TRBJ1-1, with 8 positions matching TRBD1. Per the germline V gene, CDR1 is MNHEY and CDR2 is SVGAGI. With 4 bases clipped from V and 9 bases from J, the junction kept 13 bases outside the gene matches. The CDR3 covers 15 residues. The CDR3 sequence is CASSSGTGVVGKAFF. In DNA form, the CDR3 reads TGTGCCAGCAGTTCCGGGACAGGAGTGGTAGGGAAAGCTTTCTTT.

As regards this clone: Mismatch with germline at one junction end may stem from a read error. CDR3 sequence: CASSEAPTGGPTSGNTIYF. The CDR3 bases are TGTGCCAGCAGTGAAGCGCCGACAGGGGGCCCGACTTCTGGGAACACCATATATTTT. V usage is TRBV6-1 and J usage is TRBJ1-3, with 10 bases matching TRBD1. CDR1 and CDR2 from the germline V gene are MNHNS and SASEGT. The CDR3 totals 19 residues.

The chain couples TRBV30 to TRBJ2-2; 7 bases agree with TRBD2. Germline values: CDR1 GTSNPN, CDR2 SVGIG (reference sequence). This CDR3 is built from 15 residues. The V and J ends lost 1 base and 3 bases, in that order; junction bases with no gene match: 5. The CDR3 region is CAWSASGVYTGELFF. The DNA for the CDR3 is TGTGCCTGGAGTGCCAGCGGGGTTTACACCGGGGAGCTGTTTTTT.

The chain is built from TRBV12-5 and TRBJ2-1, with 11 bases identical to TRBD2. The CDR3 has 16 residues. The V gene's germline CDR1 is LGHNT and CDR2 FRNRAP. Germline trimming cut 1 base from V and 2 bases from J; bases unmatched to any gene: 1. CDR3 sequence: CASGLGLAGPYNEQFF. The CDR3 bases are TGTGCTAGTGGTTTGGGACTAGCGGGACCCTACAATGAGCAGTTCTTC.

Here the CDR3 reads CASSQIADSHQPQHF. Here the CDR3 DNA reads TGCGCCAGCAGCCAAATTGCGGACAGCCATCAGCCCCAGCATTTT. The chain carries TRBV4-1 and TRBJ1-5; TRBD1 might be the D (6 bases). Deletions cut 2 bases from V and 5 bases from J, with 13 bases between. The CDR3 contains 15 residues. CDR1 and CDR2 from the germline V gene are MGHRA and YSYEKL.

The chain has TRBV10-2 and TRBJ2-1; tentatively, D is TRBD1 (6 bases). CDR1 is WSHSY, CDR2 SAAADI, per germline. The CDR3 consists of 15 residues. Between the trimmed V and J ends, which lost 5 bases and 8 bases, there was a span of 19 bases. CDR3 DNA sequence: TGCGCCAGCAGTACCACAGGGACGCCCCTAGATGAGCAGTTCTTC. It specifies CASSTTGTPLDEQFF.

The chain couples TRBV12-3 or TRBV12-4 to TRBJ2-7; a possible D gene is TRBD2 (5 bases). This CDR3 has 12 amino acids. The germline V and J ends were trimmed by 3 bases and 7 bases, with 10 bases remaining between them. CDR3 region: CASSFRGQEQYF. DNA for the CDR3: TGTGCCAGCAGTTTTAGAGGGCAGGAGCAGTACTTC.

The gene calls are TRBV5-4 and TRBJ2-1; TRBD1 aligns across 9 bases. CDR3 length: 15 amino acids. The trim removed 3 bases at V and 9 bases at J, leaving 10 bases unmatched. Germline CDR1 reads SGHNT; CDR2 reads YYREEE (reference sequence). CDR3 in DNA: TGTGCCAGCAGCTGGTTGGACAGGGGCATCGGTGAGCAGTTCTTC. It specifies CASSWLDRGIGEQFF.

The chain combines TRBV28 with TRBJ1-2, with 7 bases identical to TRBD1. This CDR3 has 13 amino acids. The germline gives CDR1 MDHEN, CDR2 SYDVKM. V dropped 4 bases and J dropped 4; count of bases not matched to a gene: 3. CDR3 protein: CASSSGQSYGYTF. In DNA, the CDR3 is TGTGCCAGCAGTTCGGGACAGAGCTATGGCTACACCTTC.